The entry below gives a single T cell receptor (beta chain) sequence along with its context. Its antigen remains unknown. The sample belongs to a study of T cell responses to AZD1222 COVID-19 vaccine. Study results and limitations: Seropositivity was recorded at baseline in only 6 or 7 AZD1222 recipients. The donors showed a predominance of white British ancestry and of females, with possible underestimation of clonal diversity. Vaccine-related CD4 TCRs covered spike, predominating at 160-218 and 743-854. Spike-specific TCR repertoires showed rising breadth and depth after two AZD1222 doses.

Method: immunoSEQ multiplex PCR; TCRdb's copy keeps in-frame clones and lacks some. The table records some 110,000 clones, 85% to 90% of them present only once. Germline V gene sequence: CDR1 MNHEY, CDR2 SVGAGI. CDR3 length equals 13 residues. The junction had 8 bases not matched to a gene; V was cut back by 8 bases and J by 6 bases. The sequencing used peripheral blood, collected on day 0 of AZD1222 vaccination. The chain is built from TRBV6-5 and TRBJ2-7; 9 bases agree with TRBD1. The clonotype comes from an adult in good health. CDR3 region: CASGSGDRAEQYF. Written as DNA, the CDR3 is TGTGCCAGCGGGAGTGGGGACAGGGCCGAGCAGTACTTC.